Listed here are 15 T cell receptor beta chains from one sample, sequenced in a study of T cell responses to AZD1222 COVID-19 vaccine. The data were produced by immunoSEQ multiplex PCR, yet TCRdb's version contains in-frame clones alone and is incomplete. Of about 140,000 clones in the sample, around 90% were seen once. This specimen was peripheral blood, taken on day 0 of AZD1222 vaccination. These receptors were collected from an adult in good health.

The chain combines TRBV28 with TRBJ1-6; D unresolved. Germline CDR1 MDHEN, CDR2 SYDVKM. V gave up 6 bases and J gave up 7 bases, with 13 bases separating them. The CDR3 has 14 residues. The CDR3 spells CASSPRLKNSPLHF. The CDR3 bases are TGTGCCAGCAGCCCCAGGTTGAAGAATTCACCCCTCCACTTT.

V and J are TRBV14 and TRBJ2-5; TRBD2 agrees at 10 bases. This CDR3 is 15 amino acids long. With 3 bases clipped from V and 1 base from J, the junction kept 2 bases outside the gene matches. The germline gives CDR1 SGHDN, CDR2 FVKESK. CDR3 residues: CASSQRLAGQETQYF. DNA for the CDR3: TGTGCCAGCAGCCAGCGACTAGCGGGCCAAGAGACCCAGTACTTC.

The V and J genes are TRBV9 and TRBJ2-5; 8 bases map to TRBD2. From germline, CDR1 is SGDLS and CDR2 YYNGEE. The CDR3 has 16 amino acids. Unmatched junction bases numbered 6, after V lost 0 bases and J lost 2 bases. The CDR3 region is CASSVAVTSGQETQYF. In DNA form, the CDR3 reads TGTGCCAGCAGCGTAGCTGTTACTAGCGGACAAGAGACCCAGTACTTC.

The rearrangement links TRBV6-5 to TRBJ1-2; TRBD1 matches 9 bases. The CDR3 has 13 residues. Germline V gives CDR1 MNHEY, CDR2 SVGAGI. Trimming at V came to 6 bases and at J to 7 bases, leaving 6 bases not matched to a gene. CDR3 sequence: CASSKQGAGGYTF. The CDR3 DNA follows: TGTGCCAGCAGCAAACAGGGGGCTGGTGGCTACACCTTC.

A few counts support this clone. Other DNA sequences from this sample encode an identical CDR3 as well. The chain couples TRBV19 to TRBJ2-1, with D possibly matching TRBD1 (6 bases). The V end lost 4 bases, the J end lost 1 base, and 11 bases lay between the germline ends. In germline, CDR1 is LNHDA, CDR2 SQIVND (reference sequence). The CDR3 covers 15 residues. CDR3 in amino acids: CASSTGQSSYNEQFF. CDR3 DNA: TGTGCCAGTAGTACAGGACAGTCTTCCTACAATGAGCAGTTCTTC.

The CDR3 sequence: CASSPGSTTDTQYF. The CDR3 nucleotides are TGCGCCAGCAGCCCCGGGTCTACCACAGATACGCAGTATTTT. The chain recombines TRBV5-1 with TRBJ2-3; D uncertain. CDR1 and CDR2 (germline): SGHRS, YFSETQ. The CDR3 extends over 14 amino acids. The V end lost 4 bases, the J end lost 2 bases, and 11 bases lay between the germline ends.

The chain is built from TRBV18 and TRBJ1-5; D call uncertain. Trimming cost V 3 bases and J 5 bases, with 8 bases left between them. The germline gives CDR1 KGHSH, CDR2 LQKENI. The CDR3 length is 13 residues. The CDR3 bases are TGTGCCAGCTCACCGTCTATCGATCAGCCCCAGCATTTT. Its protein product is CASSPSIDQPQHF.

The genes are TRBV5-1 and TRBJ2-5; 12 positions match TRBD1. Germline V gene lookup returns CDR1 SGHRS and CDR2 YFSETQ. With 5 bases clipped from V and 5 bases from J, the junction kept 10 bases outside the gene matches. This CDR3 contains 16 residues. The CDR3: CASSLFPGTGGETQYF. The CDR3 nucleotides read TGCGCCAGCAGTTTATTTCCCGGGACAGGGGGCGAGACCCAGTACTTC.

This rearrangement joins TRBV6-5 to TRBJ2-2; D may be TRBD1 (6 bases). This CDR3 has 14 amino acids. Germline V gene lookup returns CDR1 MNHEY and CDR2 SVGAGI. V lost 5 bases to trimming and J lost 6 bases, with 13 bases between them. Here the CDR3 reads CASSNKQGPGELFF. The CDR3 DNA follows: TGTGCCAGCAGTAACAAACAGGGTCCCGGGGAGCTGTTTTTT.

The V call is TRBV5-1, the J call TRBJ2-1, with 10 bases matching TRBD2. Germline lookup yields CDR1 SGHRS and CDR2 YFSETQ. The junction had 9 bases not matched to a gene; V was cut back by 4 bases and J by 5 bases. CDR3 length: 16 residues. The CDR3 sequence is CASSPAAGGTHNEQFF. The CDR3 nucleotides are TGCGCCAGCAGCCCGGCAGCGGGGGGGACACACAATGAGCAGTTCTTC.

The genes are TRBV21-1 and TRBJ2-7; the table's D gene call, TRBD2, was not cross checked with the DNA. TRBV21-1 is a pseudogene. The CDR3 totals 16 residues. The CDR3 here is CASSKGLAGPLYEQYF. The CDR3 nucleotides are TGTGCCAGCAGCAAAGGACTAGCGGGGCCCCTCTACGAGCAGTACTTC.

The J gene is TRBJ2-7, the V gene TRBV15; the D gene is possibly TRBD1 (6 bases). The closer fit of TRBJ2-1 to the DNA end suggests the J call may be wrong. Germline V gene sequence: CDR1 LNHNV, CDR2 YYDKDF (reference sequence). The CDR3 is 12 amino acids. CDR3 bases: TGTGCCACCAGCTCAGGACAGTACGAGCAGTTCTTC. Translating gives CATSSGQYEQFF.

This sequence joins TRBV19 and TRBJ1-1; D uncertain. Trimming shortened V by 7 bases and J by 0 bases, and 9 bases separated the two germline ends. Germline-derived CDR1 and CDR2 are LNHDA and SQIVND (reference sequence). The CDR3 has 13 residues. This CDR3 is CASNRGVNTEAFF. The CDR3 coding sequence is TGTGCCAGTAATCGGGGTGTGAACACTGAAGCTTTCTTT.

On this clone itself: Other nucleotide sequences in the sample specify the same CDR3. The rearrangement joins TRBV3-1 (or the pseudogene TRBV3-2) to TRBJ1-4; D not certain. Germline V lookup: CDR1 LGHDT, CDR2 YNNKEL (reference sequence). The CDR3 is 14 residues long. Deletions cut 2 bases from V and 2 bases from J, with 6 bases between. In nucleotides, the CDR3 is TGTGCCAGCAGCCAACGAGGCACTAATGAAAAACTGTTTTTT. This codes for CASSQRGTNEKLFF.

This clone was counted a few times. The rearrangement links TRBV29-1 to TRBJ1-3, with D maybe TRBD1 (6 bases). The CDR3 consists of 13 residues. Trimming pared 6 bases from V and 4 bases from J, leaving 13 bases between. The germline gives CDR1 SQVTM, CDR2 ANQGSEA. The CDR3 region has the DNA TGCAGCGTCGACAGGCGGTCAGGAAACACCATATATTTT. Translated, it gives CSVDRRSGNTIYF.